The TCR beta chain under discussion was sequenced for a study of blood T cell repertoires in COVID-19. Study-level information: The United States, Italy and Spain provided the acute and convalescent COVID-19 samples. PBMCs, B-cell-depleted T cells, or T cells were the source of the cDNA or gDNA that made up the material.

Per the study methods: It was from reference gene primer amplification that nucleated cell counts were estimated. Measured with immunoSEQ multiplex PCR; TCRdb has only the in-frame clones, and not every one. V, J and clone size were drawn from that table, and D and trimming were deduced from the DNA. The table lists about 45,000 clones, 70% to 90% of them singletons. The TCR sequence derives from a human donor in a cohort sampled during active COVID-19. Input material: peripheral blood.

The CDR3 sequence is CASSPSLDEQFF. CDR3 in DNA: TGTGCCAGCTCACCGAGTCTAGATGAGCAGTTCTTC. The rearrangement links TRBV18 to TRBJ2-1, with D hard to call. The CDR3 totals 12 residues. V was shortened by 3 bases and J by 8 bases, with 8 bases between the two germline ends. The germline V gene encodes CDR1 KGHSH and CDR2 LQKENI.